This T cell receptor (beta chain) came from a study of blood T cell repertoires in COVID-19. There are 14 residues in the CDR3. Trimming cost V 3 bases and J 7 bases; bases outside gene matches: 3. Per germline, CDR1 LNHDA and CDR2 SQIVND (reference sequence). Everyone who took part was about 18 to 90 years old, and they came from fewer than 25 US areas. Participants had their cohort set by participant-reported clinical history. Source study methods: Reference gene primer amplification yielded estimated nucleated cell counts. Repertoires were generated with immunoSEQ multiplex PCR, while TCRdb's copy carries only in-frame clones and drops some. V, J and clone size were drawn from that table, and D and trimming were deduced from the DNA. The sample lists approximately 150,000 clones; under 90% were seen once.

The receptor comes from a man aged 55 to 69 who had recovered from COVID-19. The sequenced material came from PBMCs or T cells enriched from blood (not recorded which). The rearrangement joins TRBV19 to TRBJ1-6; 7 nucleotides agree with TRBD1. The CDR3 nucleotides are TGTGCCAGTAGTATTCCAGGGGGAAATTCACCCCTCCACTTT. As protein: CASSIPGGNSPLHF.